The rows below give T cell receptor beta chains drawn from one sample of a study of blood T cell repertoires in COVID-19. Method: immunoSEQ multiplex PCR; TCRdb's copy keeps in-frame clones and lacks some. The top ten hold roughly 4% of the sample, which has approximately 240,000 clones, around four fifths seen once. The material sequenced was peripheral blood. Every receptor here comes from a woman aged 40 to 50 with active or convalescent COVID-19. Each CDR3 is given with its conserved first and last residue. The D gene is left open where the match is weak. Only part of the rows carry a size: once, few, many, or a class if the clone is expanded.

TRBV11-2,-,TRBD2,TRBJ2-4,15,CASSLGAGRGNIQYF,TGTGCCAGCAGCTTAGGGGCAGGGAGGGGAAACATTCAGTACTTC
TRBV3-1/TRBV3-2,-,-,TRBJ2-5,13,CASRQGGRETQYF,TGTGCCAGCAGGCAGGGGGGAAGGGAGACCCAGTACTTC
TRBV19,-,TRBD2,TRBJ2-1,17,CASTSRLAAGGLNEQFF,TGTGCCAGTACCTCTCGACTAGCAGCGGGGGGACTAAATGAGCAGTTCTTC
TRBV19,-,TRBD1,TRBJ2-7,16,CASSSSPGQVGYEQYF,TGTGCCAGTAGTTCTTCCCCGGGACAGGTGGGGTACGAGCAGTACTTC
TRBV6-5,-,TRBD2,TRBJ2-3,14,CASRGGEGTDTQYF,TGTGCCAGCAGGGGAGGGGAGGGCACAGATACGCAGTATTTT
TRBV7-8,-,TRBD1,TRBJ1-6,15,CASSFPGTGSVPLHF,TGTGCCAGCAGCTTCCCCGGGACAGGGTCGGTTCCCCTCCACTTT
TRBV18,-,TRBD1,TRBJ1-1,13,CASSRDRNTEAFF,TGTGCCAGCTCACGGGACAGGAACACTGAAGCTTTCTTT
TRBV10-1,-,-,TRBJ2-3,16,CASSESSFVGLDTQYF,TGCGCCAGCAGTGAGTCGAGTTTCGTTGGTCTAGATACGCAGTATTTT
TRBV2,-,TRBD1,TRBJ1-6,15,CASTLRGQSNSPLHF,TGTGCCAGCACTCTCAGGGGACAGAGTAATTCACCCCTCCACTTT
TRBV29-1,-,-,TRBJ1-2,14,CSAVPLGEVGSYTF,TGCAGCGCTGTCCCCTTGGGGGAGGTCGGCAGCTACACCTTC
TRBV6-6,few,-,TRBJ2-7,11,CATRDSGEQYF,TGTGCCACGAGGGACAGCGGGGAGCAGTACTTC
TRBV9,-,-,TRBJ1-3,15,CASSAPGRTGNTIYF,TGTGCCAGCAGTGCCCCGGGGAGGACTGGAAACACCATATATTTT
TRBV27,-,TRBD2,TRBJ2-1,17,CASSLFTSGVSYNEQFF,TGTGCCAGCAGTTTATTTACTAGCGGGGTCTCCTACAATGAGCAGTTCTTC
TRBV2,-,-,TRBJ1-2,15,CASSALKTDNYGYTF,TGTGCCAGCAGCGCCCTCAAGACTGATAACTATGGCTACACCTTC
TRBV2,-,-,TRBJ1-5,15,CASRAGGLGNQPQHF,TGTGCCAGCAGGGCCGGGGGGTTGGGCAATCAGCCCCAGCATTTT
TRBV2,-,-,TRBJ2-3,15,CASSEQGLGAPTQYF,TGTGCCAGCAGTGAACAAGGGCTAGGGGCCCCAACGCAGTATTTT